These 16 T cell receptor beta chains originate from one sample sequenced in a study of T cells in Graves' hyperthyroidism and ophthalmopathy. Amplified TCR beta CDR3 regions derived from RNA transcripts. A first-round RT-PCR of the TCR CDR3 used the HTBI primer set. TCRdb processed the multiplex PCR reads anew with MiXCR; each CDR3 protein has one entry. The sample has hundreds of thousands of distinct CDR3 sequences, less than 15% seen once. Sequencing used blood. These receptor sequences come from a woman between 18 and 30 years old with Graves' hyperthyroidism.

This clonotype was seen at least ten times. The chain uses TRBV12-5 and TRBJ1-1, with TRBD1 as a possible D gene (5 bases). Germline V lookup: CDR1 LGHNT, CDR2 FRNRAP. The CDR3 covers 12 residues. V lost 9 bases, J lost 6 bases, and 14 bases lay in between. The CDR3 sequence is CASGSTAAEAFF. The CDR3 region has the DNA TGTGCTAGCGGCTCGACAGCCGCTGAAGCTTTCTTT. Full variable domain (rest looked up from reference TRBV12-5 and TRBJ1-1): DARVTQTPRHKVTEMGQEVTMRCQPILGHNTVFWYRQTMMQGLELLAYFRNRAPLDDSGMPKDRFSAEMPDATLATLKIQPSEPRDSAVYFCASGSTAAEAFFGQGTRLTVV.

This clonotype showed up many times. V and J are TRBV7-2 and TRBJ1-2; D ambiguous. CDR1 is SGHTA, CDR2 FQGNSA, per germline. V lost 2 bases to trimming and J lost 11 bases, with 18 bases between them. This CDR3 region has 14 residues. The CDR3 reads CASSLTAADRSYTF. CDR3 coding DNA: TGTGCCAGCAGCTTAACTGCAGCAGATAGGAGTTACACCTTC.

This clonotype was seen repeatedly, ten times or more. The gene calls are TRBV2 and TRBJ2-7; 8 bases map to TRBD2. CDR1 is SNHLY, CDR2 FYNNEI, per germline. V shed 7 bases, J shed 4 bases, and the junction held 9 bases outside the gene matches. The CDR3 length is 14 residues. The CDR3 coding sequence is TGTGCCAGCAAGACGGCGGGAGGATTATACGAGCAGTACTTC. Its protein is CASKTAGGLYEQYF.

This chain uses TRBV27 with TRBJ2-1, with D tentatively TRBD1 or TRBD2 (5 bases each). There are 14 residues in the CDR3. From germline, CDR1 is MNHEY and CDR2 SMNVEV (reference sequence). The ends were cut back, 6 bases at V and 3 bases at J, with 12 bases in the middle. DNA for the CDR3: TGTGCCAGCAGCACAGGAGGCCACTACAATGAGCAGTTCTTC. Its translation: CASSTGGHYNEQFF.

This clonotype was counted many times. The gene calls are TRBV12-3 or TRBV12-4 and TRBJ2-7; 14 nucleotides line up with TRBD2. The CDR3 totals 16 residues. After removal of 6 bases from V and 4 bases from J, the junction contained 8 bases not matched to a gene. This chain's CDR3 is CASSPGLAGGSYEQYF. The CDR3 DNA sequence: TGTGCCAGCAGCCCCGGACTAGCGGGAGGTAGTTACGAGCAGTACTTC.

The V and J genes are TRBV12-3 or TRBV12-4 and TRBJ2-1; 8 bases fit TRBD2. With V trimmed by 6 bases and J by 1 base, 14 bases remained unmatched. This CDR3 is built from 18 residues. CDR3 in DNA: TGTGCCAGCAGCCCTGGGTCGGCGGGGGGCTATTCCTACAATGAGCAGTTCTTC. Residues: CASSPGSAGGYSYNEQFF.

This clonotype was seen more than once but under ten times. Since a much larger clone is just one base distant, this may be a read error. The V gene is TRBV28, the J gene TRBJ1-6; weak D call: TRBD1 (5 bases). CDR3 length equals 14 residues. V was pared by 7 bases and J by 11 bases, with 18 bases between. The germline V gene encodes CDR1 MDHEN and CDR2 SYDVKM. CDR3 coding DNA: TGTGCCAGCACCGACGACAGAAGAAATCCACCCCTCCACTTT. Its translation is CASTDDRRNPPLHF.

This clonotype was recorded many times. The gene calls are TRBV20-1 and TRBJ2-7, with 11 nucleotides matching TRBD2. The CDR3 totals 15 residues. Trimming took 6 bases from V and 1 from J; bases not matched to a gene: 8. Germline V CDR1 and CDR2: DFQATT, SNEGSKA (reference sequence). The chain's CDR3 is CSAPGLAGGSYEQYF. The DNA of the CDR3 is TGCAGTGCCCCTGGGCTAGCGGGAGGATCCTACGAGCAGTACTTC.

This clonotype was picked up many times. The chain is built from TRBV28 and TRBJ1-6; weak D call: TRBD1 (5 bases). The CDR3 extends over 12 amino acids. Germline V lookup: CDR1 MDHEN, CDR2 SYDVKM. V dropped 3 bases and J dropped 9 bases, with 6 bases sitting between them. The CDR3 here is CASSFRGSPLHF. In nucleotides, the CDR3 is TGTGCCAGCAGTTTTAGGGGTTCACCCCTCCACTTT.

This clonotype was seen ten or more times. The rearrangement joins TRBV28 to TRBJ1-5, with D maybe TRBD1 (6 bases). The CDR3 has 12 residues. The V and J ends lost 6 bases and 4 bases respectively, with 7 bases between them. Per the germline V gene, CDR1 is MDHEN and CDR2 is SYDVKM. CDR3 in DNA: TGTGCCAGCAGGGGGACAAATCAGCCCCAGCATTTT. Amino acid sequence: CASRGTNQPQHF.

This clonotype was observed many times. V gene TRBV20-1 combines with J gene TRBJ1-1, with D possibly matching TRBD1 (5 bases). Germline CDR1 DFQATT, CDR2 SNEGSKA (reference sequence). The CDR3 extends over 14 amino acids. V lost 2 bases and J 3 bases, leaving 13 bases between the germline ends. This chain's CDR3 is CSARWAGTDTEAFF. In nucleotides, the CDR3 is TGCAGTGCTAGATGGGCAGGGACTGACACTGAAGCTTTCTTT.

This clonotype showed up just a few times. V and J are TRBV27 and TRBJ1-2; possible D gene TRBD1, 5 bases. Between the trimmed V and J ends, which lost 10 bases and 2 bases, there was a span of 17 bases. The CDR3 consists of 14 residues. Per germline, CDR1 MNHEY and CDR2 SMNVEV (reference sequence). The CDR3 bases are TGTGCCAACAGCCCTGGGACGGGGAACTATGGCTACACCTTC. This encodes CANSPGTGNYGYTF.

This rearrangement joins TRBV4-1 to TRBJ1-5; the D gene is possibly TRBD1 (6 bases). V lost 0 bases to trimming and J lost 6 bases, with 9 bases between them. The CDR3 extends over 14 amino acids. Germline V gene data show CDR1 as MGHRA and CDR2 as YSYEKL. CDR3 region: CASSQESGAQPQHF. The CDR3 nucleotides read TGCGCCAGCAGCCAAGAATCAGGGGCTCAGCCCCAGCATTTT.

This clonotype was seen once. CDR3 protein: CATSEPGQRYEQYF. The CDR3 DNA follows: TGTGCCACCAGTGAACCGGGACAGCGCTACGAGCAGTACTTC. The V gene is TRBV24-1, the J gene TRBJ2-7, with 7 bases matching TRBD1. The CDR3 runs 14 residues. Germline V gene data show CDR1 as KGHDR and CDR2 as SFDVKD. V shed 4 bases and J 3 bases; nucleotides not matched to a gene: 5.

The table lists this clonotype with many counts. This rearrangement joins TRBV7-9 to TRBJ2-1; perhaps TRBD1 as D (5 bases). The germline V gene has CDR1 SEHNR and CDR2 FQNEAQ (reference sequence). CDR3 length: 14 residues. Trimming removed 1 base from V and 11 bases from J, with 15 bases in between. CDR3 in amino acids: CASSLDGATGKQFF. The CDR3 nucleotides read TGTGCCAGCAGCTTAGATGGGGCTACGGGCAAGCAGTTCTTC. The complete variable domain, with remaining parts taken from reference TRBV7-9 and TRBJ2-1, reads DTGVSQNPRHKITKRGQNVTFRCDPISEHNRLYWYRQTLGQGPEFLTYFQNEAQLEKSRLLSDRFSAERPKGSFSTLEIQRTEQGDSAMYLCASSLDGATGKQFFGPGTRLTVL.

This clonotype showed up many times. This chain joins TRBV6-2 or TRBV6-3 and TRBJ1-5; D gene ambiguous. Germline CDR1 MNHEY, CDR2 SVGEGT. The germline V and J ends were trimmed by 5 bases and 5 bases, with 10 bases remaining between them. The CDR3 covers 13 residues. The CDR3 coding sequence is TGTGCCAGCAGTAAATGGGAGGATCAGCCCCAGCATTTT. Amino acid sequence: CASSKWEDQPQHF.